This T cell receptor beta chain was identified during a study of spatial heterogeneity in lung cancer. Study-level background: Averaged across combinations, each unique TCR and UMI pairing appeared more than ten times in raw reads, which were uncorrected.

The V and J ends lost 6 bases and 8 bases respectively, with 10 bases between them. In germline, CDR1 is MGHRA, CDR2 YSYEKL. The CDR3 extends over 12 amino acids. Indicated time point: sample taken at primary tumor resection. The cohort: some 70 early-stage, untreated non-small cell lung cancer patients. No cell sorting; template was whole RNA from tumor, lung tissue or PBMC. This clonotype has a count of ten or more. The library protocol tagged each TCR cDNA with a unique molecular identifier. TCRdb redid the calling of the 5' RACE reads with MiXCR, one entry per CDR3 protein. The profile shows about 48,000 distinct CDR3 sequences, less than 6% of them singletons.

Sequenced here: PBMCs, sampled at surgery. The TCR was taken from a male donor with early-stage non-small cell lung cancer. The V gene is TRBV4-1, the J gene TRBJ1-4; D possibly corresponds to TRBD1 (5 bases). The CDR3 DNA reads TGCGCCAGCAGACGGGGGGGAGAAAAACTGTTTTTT. Its translation is CASRRGGEKLFF.